This TCR beta chain originates from a study of T cells after yellow fever vaccination. TCRdb processed the 5' RACE reads anew with MiXCR; each CDR3 protein has one entry. Seen here are around 72,000 distinct CDR3 sequences, approximately 7.3% observed once, and the top ten hold approximately 30%. This CDR3 region has 15 residues. Germline V gives CDR1 MGHRA, CDR2 YSYEKL. Trimming took 4 bases from V and 4 from J, leaving 16 bases between them. The sequencing here drew on CD8+ T cells sorted from PBMCs, taken more than 8 days after the first yellow fever vaccination. This receptor was obtained from a man between 18 and 29 years old who received the YFV17D yellow fever vaccine. The V and J genes are TRBV4-1 and TRBJ1-1; D not certain. Here the CDR3 DNA reads TGCGCCAGCAGCCCGAACGAGGGCGATCGCACTGAAGCTTTCTTT. It encodes CASSPNEGDRTEAFF.